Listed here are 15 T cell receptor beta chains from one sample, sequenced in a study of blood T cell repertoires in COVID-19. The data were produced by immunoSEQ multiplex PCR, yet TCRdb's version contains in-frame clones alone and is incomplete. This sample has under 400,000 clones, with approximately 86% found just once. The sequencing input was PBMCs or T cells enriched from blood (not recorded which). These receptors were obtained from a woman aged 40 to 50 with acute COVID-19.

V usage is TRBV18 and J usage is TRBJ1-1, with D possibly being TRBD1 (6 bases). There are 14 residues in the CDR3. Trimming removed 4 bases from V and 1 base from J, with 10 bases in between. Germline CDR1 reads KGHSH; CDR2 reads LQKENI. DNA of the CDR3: TGTGCCAGCTCACTGCAACAGGGGAACACTGAAGCTTTCTTT. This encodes CASSLQQGNTEAFF. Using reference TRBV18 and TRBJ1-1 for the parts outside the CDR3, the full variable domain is NAGVMQNPRHLVRRRGQEARLRCSPMKGHSHVYWYRQLPEEGLKFMVYLQKENIIDESGMPKERFSAEFPKEGPSILRIQQVVRGDSAAYFCASSLQQGNTEAFFGQGTRLTVV.

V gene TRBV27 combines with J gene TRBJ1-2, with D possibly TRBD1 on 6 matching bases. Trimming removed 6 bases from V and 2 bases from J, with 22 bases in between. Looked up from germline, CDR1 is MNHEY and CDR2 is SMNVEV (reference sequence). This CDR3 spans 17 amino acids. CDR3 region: CASRPQKQGRRNYGYTF. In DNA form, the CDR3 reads TGTGCCAGCAGACCACAGAAACAGGGTAGGAGGAACTATGGCTACACCTTC.

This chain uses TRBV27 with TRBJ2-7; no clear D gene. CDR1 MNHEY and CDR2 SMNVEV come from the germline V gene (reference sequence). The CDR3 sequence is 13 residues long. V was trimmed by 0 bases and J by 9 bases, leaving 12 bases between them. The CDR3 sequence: CASSLSPDTGQYF. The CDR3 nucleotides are TGTGCCAGCAGTTTATCCCCCGATACTGGGCAGTACTTC.

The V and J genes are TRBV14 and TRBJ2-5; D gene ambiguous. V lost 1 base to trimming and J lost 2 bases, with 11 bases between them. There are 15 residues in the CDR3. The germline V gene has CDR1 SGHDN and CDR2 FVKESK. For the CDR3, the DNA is TGTGCCAGCAGCCAAGGGTATGCCGGGCAAGAGACCCAGTACTTC. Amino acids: CASSQGYAGQETQYF.

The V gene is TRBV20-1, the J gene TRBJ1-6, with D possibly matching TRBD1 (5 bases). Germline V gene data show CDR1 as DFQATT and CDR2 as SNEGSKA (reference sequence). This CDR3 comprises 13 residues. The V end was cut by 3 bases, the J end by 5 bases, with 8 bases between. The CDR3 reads CSASRGDNSPLHF. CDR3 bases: TGCAGTGCTAGTAGGGGCGATAATTCACCCCTCCACTTT.

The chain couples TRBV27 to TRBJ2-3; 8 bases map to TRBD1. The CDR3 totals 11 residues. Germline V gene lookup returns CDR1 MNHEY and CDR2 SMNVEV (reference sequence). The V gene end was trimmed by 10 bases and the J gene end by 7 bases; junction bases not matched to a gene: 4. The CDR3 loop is CAKGDRHTQYF. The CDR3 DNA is TGTGCCAAGGGGGACAGGCATACGCAGTATTTT.

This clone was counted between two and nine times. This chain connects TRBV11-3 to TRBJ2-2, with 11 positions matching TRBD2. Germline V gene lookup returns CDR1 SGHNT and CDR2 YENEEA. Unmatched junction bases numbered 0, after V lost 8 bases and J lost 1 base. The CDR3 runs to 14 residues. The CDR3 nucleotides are TGTGCCAGCGGACTAGCGGGGAACACCGGGGAGCTGTTTTTT. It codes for CASGLAGNTGELFF. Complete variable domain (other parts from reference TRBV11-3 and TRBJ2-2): EAGVVQSPRYKIIEKKQPVAFWCNPISGHNTLYWYLQNLGQGPELLIRYENEEAVDDSQLPKDRFSAERLKGVDSTLKIQPAELGDSAVYLCASGLAGNTGELFFGEGSRLTVL.

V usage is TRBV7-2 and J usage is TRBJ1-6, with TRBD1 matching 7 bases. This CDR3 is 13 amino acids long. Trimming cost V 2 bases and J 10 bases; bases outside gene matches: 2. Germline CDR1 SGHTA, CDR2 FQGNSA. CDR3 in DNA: TGTGCCAGCAGCTTAACAGGGGTCTCACCCCTCCACTTT. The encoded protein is CASSLTGVSPLHF. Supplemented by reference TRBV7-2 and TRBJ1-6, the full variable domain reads GAGVSQSPSNKVTEKGKDVELRCDPISGHTALYWYRQSLGQGLEFLIYFQGNSAPDKSGLPSDRFSAERTGGSVSTLTIQRTQQEDSAVYLCASSLTGVSPLHFGNGTRLTVT.

CDR3: CSVEDLGDRGSYNEQFF. The CDR3 DNA reads as TGCAGCGTTGAAGATTTAGGGGACAGGGGATCCTACAATGAGCAGTTCTTC. The rearrangement joins TRBV29-1 to TRBJ2-1; 10 nucleotides agree with TRBD1. Germline V lookup: CDR1 SQVTM, CDR2 ANQGSEA. The V segment lost 0 bases and the J segment 1 base; nucleotides outside the gene matches: 6. The CDR3 length is 17 residues.

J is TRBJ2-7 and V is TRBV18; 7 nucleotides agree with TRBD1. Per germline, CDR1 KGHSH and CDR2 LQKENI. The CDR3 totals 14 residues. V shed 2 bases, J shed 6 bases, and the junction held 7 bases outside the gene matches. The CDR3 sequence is CASSPDRALSEQYF. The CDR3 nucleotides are TGTGCCAGCTCACCAGACAGGGCTTTGTCCGAGCAGTACTTC. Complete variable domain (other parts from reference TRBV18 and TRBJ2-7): NAGVMQNPRHLVRRRGQEARLRCSPMKGHSHVYWYRQLPEEGLKFMVYLQKENIIDESGMPKERFSAEFPKEGPSILRIQQVVRGDSAAYFCASSPDRALSEQYFGPGTRLTVT.

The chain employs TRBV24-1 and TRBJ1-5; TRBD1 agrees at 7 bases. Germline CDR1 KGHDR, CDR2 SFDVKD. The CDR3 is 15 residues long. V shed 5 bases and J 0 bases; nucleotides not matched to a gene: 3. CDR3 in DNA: TGTGCCACCAGTGGCTCAGGGGGTAGCAATCAGCCCCAGCATTTT. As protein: CATSGSGGSNQPQHF.

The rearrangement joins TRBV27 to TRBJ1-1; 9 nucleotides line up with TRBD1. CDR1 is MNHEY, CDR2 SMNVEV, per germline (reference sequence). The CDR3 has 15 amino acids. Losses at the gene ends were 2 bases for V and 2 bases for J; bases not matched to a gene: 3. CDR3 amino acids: CASSLAGQGNTEAFF. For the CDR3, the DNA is TGTGCCAGCAGTTTAGCGGGACAGGGAAACACTGAAGCTTTCTTT.

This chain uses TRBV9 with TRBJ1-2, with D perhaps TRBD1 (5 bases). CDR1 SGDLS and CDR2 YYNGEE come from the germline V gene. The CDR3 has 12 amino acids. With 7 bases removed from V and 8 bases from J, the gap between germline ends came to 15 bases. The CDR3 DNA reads TGTGCCAGCGACGCGGGGGGTCTAGGCTACACCTTC. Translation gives CASDAGGLGYTF.

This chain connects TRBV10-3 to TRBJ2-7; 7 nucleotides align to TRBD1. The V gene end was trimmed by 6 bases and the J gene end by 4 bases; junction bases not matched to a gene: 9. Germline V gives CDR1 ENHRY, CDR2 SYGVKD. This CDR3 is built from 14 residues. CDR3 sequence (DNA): TGTGCCATCAGCGTTACAGGGGCGATTTACGAGCAGTACTTC. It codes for CAISVTGAIYEQYF.

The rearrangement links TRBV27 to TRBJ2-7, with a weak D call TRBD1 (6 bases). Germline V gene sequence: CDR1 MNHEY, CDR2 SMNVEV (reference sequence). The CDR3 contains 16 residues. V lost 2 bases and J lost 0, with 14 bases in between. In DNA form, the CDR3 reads TGTGCCAGCAGTTTACTCGGGACACATAACTCCTACGAGCAGTACTTC. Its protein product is CASSLLGTHNSYEQYF.